These 10 T cell receptor beta chains were all obtained from the same sample, sequenced in a study of shared clonotypes between healthy human individuals. Using immunoSEQ multiplex PCR, the repertoire was profiled, and TCRdb retains in-frame clones only, with some absent. Of a few million clones listed, roughly 95% are singletons. It was CD45RO-negative cells, positively selected for CCR7, that made up naive CD8 cells, with terminally differentiated effector memory CD45RA+ cells excluded. Material: naive CD8+ T cells from PBMCs. These receptors came from a man aged 18 to 30 in good health. Some clones in this sample may be carry-over from other donors' samples.

The chain carries TRBV4-2 and TRBJ2-2; TRBD1 matches 8 bases. The junction had 5 bases not matched to a gene; V was cut back by 9 bases and J by 8 bases. This CDR3 is 12 amino acids long. Looked up from germline, CDR1 is LGHNA and CDR2 is YNFKEQ. The CDR3 protein is CASDRGEGELFF. The CDR3 coding sequence is TGTGCCAGTGACAGGGGTGAGGGGGAGCTGTTTTTT.

This chain uses TRBV28 with TRBJ1-1; possible D gene TRBD1, 6 bases. V was shortened by 6 bases and J by 9 bases, with 14 bases between the two germline ends. Germline-derived CDR1 and CDR2 are MDHEN and SYDVKM. The CDR3 spans 12 residues. CDR3 in amino acids: CASSPDRTKAFF. CDR3 DNA sequence: TGTGCCAGCAGCCCCGACAGGACAAAAGCTTTCTTT.

This clone was detected only once. This chain joins TRBV27 and TRBJ2-6; D remains ambiguous. CDR1 is MNHEY and CDR2 is SMNVEV in the germline V gene (reference sequence). The CDR3 runs 16 residues. Between the trimmed V and J ends, which lost 9 bases and 0 bases, there was a span of 15 bases. In DNA, the CDR3 is TGTGCCAGTCAAACTCTATCTCACTCTGGGGCCAACGTCCTGACTTTC. Translated, it gives CASQTLSHSGANVLTF. Variable domain in full (rest from reference TRBV27 and TRBJ2-6): EAQVTQNPRYLITVTGKKLTVTCSQNMNHEYMSWYRQDPGLGLRQIYYSMNVEVTDKGDVPEGYKVSRKEKRNFPLILESPSPNQTSLYFCASQTLSHSGANVLTFGAGSRLTVL.

This clone has just one count. The chain combines TRBV10-3 with TRBJ2-3; 9 bases are a match to TRBD1. CDR3 length: 16 residues. The germline V gene encodes CDR1 ENHRY and CDR2 SYGVKD. V shed 5 bases, J shed 0 bases, and the junction held 6 bases outside the gene matches. CDR3 amino acids: CAISSIGQGSTDTQYF. The CDR3 bases are TGTGCCATCAGTTCGATAGGACAGGGGAGCACAGATACGCAGTATTTT.

The rearrangement joins TRBV7-2 to TRBJ1-2; D gene uncertain. The CDR3 runs 15 residues. V shed 5 bases and J shed 0 bases, with 13 bases lying between them. In germline, CDR1 is SGHTA, CDR2 FQGNSA. DNA of the CDR3: TGTGCCAGCAGCCCAATGGGAGACACTAACTATGGCTACACCTTC. Protein sequence: CASSPMGDTNYGYTF.

For this clone: Different DNA sequences within this sample yield the same CDR3. The chain has TRBV28 and TRBJ2-5; D ambiguous. This CDR3 comprises 13 residues. V dropped 3 bases and J dropped 1 base, with 6 bases sitting between them. The germline CDR1 and CDR2 sequences are MDHEN and SYDVKM. In DNA, the CDR3 is TGTGCCAGCAGTTTGGTACTCCAAGAGACCCAGTACTTC. It translates to CASSLVLQETQYF.

The chain combines TRBV6-1 with TRBJ2-7; TRBD1 matches at 8 bases. The CDR3 extends over 20 amino acids. Germline CDR1 MNHNS, CDR2 SASEGT. Trimming removed 0 bases from V and 5 bases from J; junction bases left unmatched: 21. The CDR3 sequence is CASSEALLRKIGQGFHEQYF. The CDR3 coding sequence is TGTGCCAGCAGTGAAGCGCTTCTGCGGAAAATCGGACAGGGATTCCACGAGCAGTACTTC.

The V and J genes are TRBV11-3 and TRBJ2-6, with 13 bases aligning to TRBD2. The germline gives CDR1 SGHNT, CDR2 YENEEA. The CDR3 sequence is 18 residues long. Trimming cost V 2 bases and J 2 bases; bases outside gene matches: 3. The CDR3 nucleotides read TGTGCCAGCAGCTTAAGGGGACTAGCGGGAACTGGGGCCAACGTCCTGACTTTC. Translation gives CASSLRGLAGTGANVLTF.

The chain links TRBV7-2 to TRBJ1-1, with D uncertain. Germline loops: CDR1 SGHTA, CDR2 FQGNSA. The CDR3 consists of 12 residues. Trimming cost V 3 bases and J 11 bases, with 13 bases left between them. The CDR3 coding sequence is TGTGCCAGCAGCTTCCGGACCTTGGTTGCTTTCTTT. This translates into CASSFRTLVAFF.

This chain links TRBV11-1 with TRBJ2-7, with a tentative D call TRBD1 (6 bases). Germline-derived CDR1 and CDR2 are SGHAT and FQDESV (reference sequence). V lost 5 bases to trimming and J lost 0 bases, with 14 bases between them. This CDR3 comprises 15 residues. In DNA form, the CDR3 reads TGTGCCAGCAGCCCCGGCCAGGGGAACTCCTACGAGCAGTACTTC. Its protein is CASSPGQGNSYEQYF. The full variable domain, its missing parts supplied by reference TRBV11-1 and TRBJ2-7, is EAEVAQSPRYKITEKSQAVAFWCDPISGHATLYWYRQILGQGPELLVQFQDESVVDDSQLPKDRFSAERLKGVDSTLKIQPAELGDSAMYLCASSPGQGNSYEQYFGPGTRLTVT.